These 13 T cell receptor beta chains were all obtained from the same sample, sequenced in a study of blood T cell repertoires in COVID-19. The method was immunoSEQ multiplex PCR; TCRdb's version includes in-frame clones alone and lacks a portion of them. The sample lists a few hundred thousand clones, 85% to 90% seen once, with approximately 1% in the top ten. Sequencing was carried out using PBMCs or T cells enriched from blood (not recorded which). The receptor set was obtained from a man younger than 30 who had recovered from COVID-19.

V and J are TRBV7-8 and TRBJ1-5; D is possibly TRBD1 (6 bases). The ends were cut back, 5 bases at V and 6 bases at J, with 20 bases in the middle. The germline V gene encodes CDR1 SGHVS and CDR2 FQNEAQ. The CDR3 has 16 residues. CDR3 sequence: CASSLGGQEGFQPQHF. The DNA of the CDR3 is TGTGCCAGCAGCCTAGGGGGACAAGAGGGCTTTCAGCCCCAGCATTTT.

This clone has only one observation. The chain joins TRBV15 to TRBJ2-1; TRBD2 aligns across 8 bases. CDR1 is LNHNV and CDR2 is YYDKDF in the germline V gene (reference sequence). This CDR3 contains 15 residues. Trimming removed 2 bases from V and 6 bases from J; junction bases left unmatched: 6. The CDR3 spells CATSRYSGSGNEQFF. The CDR3 DNA sequence: TGTGCCACCAGCAGATACAGCGGGAGTGGCAATGAGCAGTTCTTC.

The V gene is TRBV6-5, the J gene TRBJ2-2, with TRBD1 identical over 8 bases. Germline loops: CDR1 MNHEY, CDR2 SVGAGI. The CDR3 runs 15 residues. Germline trimming cut 6 bases from V and 5 bases from J; bases unmatched to any gene: 8. The CDR3 is CASREEDRVTGELFF. In DNA, the CDR3 is TGTGCCAGCAGAGAGGAGGACAGGGTGACCGGGGAGCTGTTTTTT.

This clone was detected a few times. The rearrangement links TRBV9 to TRBJ1-2, with TRBD1 as a possible D gene (6 bases). The germline V gene encodes CDR1 SGDLS and CDR2 YYNGEE. This CDR3 comprises 14 residues. V lost 3 bases and J lost 8, with 17 bases in between. CDR3 loop: CASSANGQIGGYTF. The CDR3 DNA follows: TGTGCCAGCAGCGCCAATGGACAGATTGGGGGCTACACCTTC.

This rearrangement joins TRBV4-2 to TRBJ2-7; 7 positions agree with TRBD1. This CDR3 has 15 residues. CDR1 and CDR2 from the germline V gene are LGHNA and YNFKEQ. V shed 3 bases, J shed 3 bases, and the junction held 8 bases outside the gene matches. The CDR3 reads CASSHLGAGGYEQYF. As DNA, the CDR3 is TGTGCCAGCAGCCACCTAGGGGCAGGGGGCTACGAGCAGTACTTC.

This clone was counted a single time. At one boundary the junction diverges from the germline segment, which might be a read error. J is TRBJ2-7 and V is TRBV3-1 (or the pseudogene TRBV3-2); tentatively, D is TRBD2 (7 bases). The germline gives CDR1 LGHDT, CDR2 YNNKEL (reference sequence). The CDR3 is 15 residues long. CDR3 amino acids: CASSLRTFSAGAVHF. CDR3 coding DNA: TGTGCCAGCAGCCTCCGAACATTCTCGGCGGGGGCGGTGCACTTC.

This clone was observed once. The chain uses TRBV4-3 and TRBJ1-1; 7 bases are a match to TRBD1. Unmatched junction bases numbered 11, after V lost 0 bases and J lost 4 bases. The germline CDR1 and CDR2 sequences are LGHNA and YSLEER. The CDR3 length is 17 residues. The CDR3 sequence is CASSQDGGRPGGTEAFF. CDR3 DNA: TGCGCCAGCAGCCAAGATGGGGGGCGCCCAGGGGGCACTGAAGCTTTCTTT.

This clone showed up just once. This chain connects TRBV5-4 to TRBJ2-3; 7 bases fit TRBD2. The V segment lost 4 bases and the J segment 0 bases; nucleotides outside the gene matches: 5. The CDR3 is 15 residues long. The germline V gene has CDR1 SGHNT and CDR2 YYREEE (reference sequence). The CDR3, as DNA: TGTGCCAGCAGCCCTAGCGGAACTAGCACAGATACGCAGTATTTT. Protein product: CASSPSGTSTDTQYF.

This chain joins TRBV19 and TRBJ1-3; D gene unclear. V lost 7 bases and J 0 bases, leaving 13 bases between the germline ends. Germline V CDR1 and CDR2: LNHDA, SQIVND (reference sequence). The CDR3 has 15 residues. The CDR3 DNA is TGTGCCAGTAAGAACAGCGGAATCTCTGGAAACACCATATATTTT. This sequence encodes CASKNSGISGNTIYF.

The J gene is TRBJ2-5, the V gene TRBV11-2; the D gene is possibly TRBD2 (5 bases). The CDR3 length is 14 residues. Trimming shortened V by 1 base and J by 2 bases, and 8 bases separated the two germline ends. Per the germline V gene, CDR1 is SGHAT and CDR2 is FQNNGV. CDR3 DNA: TGTGCCAGCAGCTTAGGGACTTCTCAAGAGACCCAGTACTTC. Protein sequence: CASSLGTSQETQYF. The entire variable domain, with the rest obtained from reference TRBV11-2 and TRBJ2-5, is as follows: EAGVAQSPRYKIIEKRQSVAFWCNPISGHATLYWYQQILGQGPKLLIQFQNNGVVDDSQLPKDRFSAERLKGVDSTLKIQPAKLEDSAVYLCASSLGTSQETQYFGPGTRLLVL.

In regard to this clone: The same CDR3 arises from other DNA sequences in this sample as well. The chain is built from TRBV9 and TRBJ1-2, with 8 nucleotides matching TRBD1. CDR3 length: 14 amino acids. V dropped 2 bases and J dropped 4; count of bases not matched to a gene: 4. Germline-derived CDR1 and CDR2 are SGDLS and YYNGEE. DNA of the CDR3: TGTGCCAGCAGCGTTCAGGGGGCCAGCTATGGCTACACCTTC. Translation gives CASSVQGASYGYTF.

The chain uses TRBV3-1 (or the pseudogene TRBV3-2) and TRBJ1-1; 8 bases align to TRBD1. V shed 3 bases and J 11 bases; nucleotides not matched to a gene: 14. The CDR3 consists of 15 residues. The V gene's germline CDR1 is LGHDT and CDR2 YNNKEL (reference sequence). CDR3 amino acids: CASSQLAGTGLGAFF. CDR3 nucleotide sequence: TGTGCCAGCAGCCAGCTAGCCGGGACAGGACTAGGGGCTTTCTTT.

This chain connects TRBV11-3 to TRBJ2-1; 9 nucleotides agree with TRBD2. The trim removed 4 bases at V and 4 bases at J, leaving 11 bases unmatched. In germline, CDR1 is SGHNT, CDR2 YENEEA. This CDR3 spans 17 amino acids. The CDR3: CASSSPGGSGGYNEQFF. The DNA for the CDR3 is TGTGCCAGCAGCTCTCCCGGGGGTAGCGGGGGTTACAATGAGCAGTTCTTC.